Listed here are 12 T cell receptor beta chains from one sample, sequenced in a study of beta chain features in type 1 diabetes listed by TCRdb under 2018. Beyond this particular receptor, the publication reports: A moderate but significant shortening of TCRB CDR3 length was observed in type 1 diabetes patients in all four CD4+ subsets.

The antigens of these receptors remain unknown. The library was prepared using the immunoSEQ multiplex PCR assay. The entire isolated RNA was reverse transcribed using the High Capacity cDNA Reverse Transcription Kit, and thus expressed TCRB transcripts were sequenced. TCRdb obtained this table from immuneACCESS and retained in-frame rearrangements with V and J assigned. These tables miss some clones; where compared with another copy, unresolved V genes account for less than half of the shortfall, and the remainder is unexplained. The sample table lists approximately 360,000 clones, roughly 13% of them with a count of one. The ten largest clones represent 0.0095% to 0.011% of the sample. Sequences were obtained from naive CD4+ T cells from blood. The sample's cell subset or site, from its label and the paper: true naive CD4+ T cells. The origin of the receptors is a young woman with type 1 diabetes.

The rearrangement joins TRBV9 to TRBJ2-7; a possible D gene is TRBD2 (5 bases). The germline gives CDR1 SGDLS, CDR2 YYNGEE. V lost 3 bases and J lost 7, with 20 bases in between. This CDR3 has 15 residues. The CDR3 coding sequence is TGTGCCAGCAGCGCCCGGGTGGCACCCGGGGTGGAGCAGTACTTC. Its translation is CASSARVAPGVEQYF.

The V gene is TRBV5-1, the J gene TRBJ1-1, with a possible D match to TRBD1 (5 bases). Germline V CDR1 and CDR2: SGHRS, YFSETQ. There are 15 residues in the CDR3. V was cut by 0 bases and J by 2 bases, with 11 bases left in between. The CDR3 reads CASSLVGRENTEAFF. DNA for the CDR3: TGCGCCAGCAGCTTGGTCGGCAGGGAAAACACTGAAGCTTTCTTT.

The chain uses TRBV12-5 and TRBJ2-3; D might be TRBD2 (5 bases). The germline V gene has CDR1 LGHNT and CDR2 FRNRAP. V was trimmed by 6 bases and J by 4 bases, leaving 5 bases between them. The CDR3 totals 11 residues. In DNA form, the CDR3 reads TGTGCTAGTGGGGGAGCAGATACGCAGTATTTT. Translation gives CASGGADTQYF.

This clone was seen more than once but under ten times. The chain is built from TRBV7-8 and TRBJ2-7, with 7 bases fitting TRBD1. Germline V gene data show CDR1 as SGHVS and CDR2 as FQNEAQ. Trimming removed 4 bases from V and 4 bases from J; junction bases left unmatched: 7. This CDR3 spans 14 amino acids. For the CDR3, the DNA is TGTGCCAGCAGCTCCCGGGACAGAGTATACGAGCAGTACTTC. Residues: CASSSRDRVYEQYF.

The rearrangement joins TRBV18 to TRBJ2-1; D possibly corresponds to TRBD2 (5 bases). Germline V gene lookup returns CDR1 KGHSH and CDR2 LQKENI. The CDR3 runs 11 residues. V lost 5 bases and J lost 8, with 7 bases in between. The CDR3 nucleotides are TGTGCCAGCTCATCCGGGGATGAGCAGTTCTTC. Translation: CASSSGDEQFF.

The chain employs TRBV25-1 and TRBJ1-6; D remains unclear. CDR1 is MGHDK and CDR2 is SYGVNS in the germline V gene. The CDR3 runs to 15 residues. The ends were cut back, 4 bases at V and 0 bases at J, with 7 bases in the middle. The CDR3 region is CASSASSSYNSPLHF. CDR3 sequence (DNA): TGTGCCAGCAGTGCAAGTAGCTCCTATAATTCACCCCTCCACTTT.

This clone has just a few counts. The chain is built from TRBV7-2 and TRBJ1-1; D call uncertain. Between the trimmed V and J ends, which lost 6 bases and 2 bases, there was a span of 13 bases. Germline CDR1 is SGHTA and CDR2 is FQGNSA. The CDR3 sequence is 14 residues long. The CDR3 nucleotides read TGTGCCAGCAGAGCTCGGGATTCTAACACTGAAGCTTTCTTT. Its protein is CASRARDSNTEAFF. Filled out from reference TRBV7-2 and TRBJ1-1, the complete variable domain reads GAGVSQSPSNKVTEKGKDVELRCDPISGHTALYWYRQSLGQGLEFLIYFQGNSAPDKSGLPSDRFSAERTGGSVSTLTIQRTQQEDSAVYLCASRARDSNTEAFFGQGTRLTVV.

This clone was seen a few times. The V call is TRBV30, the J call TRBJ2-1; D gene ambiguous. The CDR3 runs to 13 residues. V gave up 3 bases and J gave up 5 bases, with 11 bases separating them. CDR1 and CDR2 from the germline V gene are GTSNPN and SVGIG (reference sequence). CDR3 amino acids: CAWRLWANNEQFF. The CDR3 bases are TGTGCCTGGAGATTGTGGGCTAACAATGAGCAGTTCTTC. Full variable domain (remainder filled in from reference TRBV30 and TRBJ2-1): SQTIHQWPATLVQPVGSPLSLECTVEGTSNPNLYWYRQAAGRGLQLLFYSVGIGQISSEVPQNLSASRPQDRQFILSSKKLLLSDSGFYLCAWRLWANNEQFFGPGTRLTVL.

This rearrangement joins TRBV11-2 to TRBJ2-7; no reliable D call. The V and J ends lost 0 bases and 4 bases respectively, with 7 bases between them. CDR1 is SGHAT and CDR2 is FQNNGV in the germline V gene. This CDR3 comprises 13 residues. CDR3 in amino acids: CASSLDRVYEQYF. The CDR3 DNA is TGTGCCAGCAGCTTAGATCGGGTTTACGAGCAGTACTTC.

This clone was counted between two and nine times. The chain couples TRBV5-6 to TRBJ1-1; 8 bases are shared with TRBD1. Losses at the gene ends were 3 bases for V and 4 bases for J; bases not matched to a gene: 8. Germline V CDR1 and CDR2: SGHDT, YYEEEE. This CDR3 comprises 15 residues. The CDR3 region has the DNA TGTGCCAGCAGCTGGGGGACAGGATATGCCACTGAAGCTTTCTTT. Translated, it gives CASSWGTGYATEAFF.

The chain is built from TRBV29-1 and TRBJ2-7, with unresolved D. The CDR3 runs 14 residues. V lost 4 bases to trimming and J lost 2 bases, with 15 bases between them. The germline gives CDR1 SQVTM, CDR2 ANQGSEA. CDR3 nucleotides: TGCAGCGTTGTGTTAGACACCAAGCCCTACGAGCAGTACTTC. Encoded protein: CSVVLDTKPYEQYF.

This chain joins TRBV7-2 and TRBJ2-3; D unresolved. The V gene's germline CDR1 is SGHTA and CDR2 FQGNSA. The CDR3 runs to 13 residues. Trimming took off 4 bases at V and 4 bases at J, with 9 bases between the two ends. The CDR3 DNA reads TGTGCCAGCAGCTCACACCAGGCAGATACGCAGTATTTT. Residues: CASSSHQADTQYF.